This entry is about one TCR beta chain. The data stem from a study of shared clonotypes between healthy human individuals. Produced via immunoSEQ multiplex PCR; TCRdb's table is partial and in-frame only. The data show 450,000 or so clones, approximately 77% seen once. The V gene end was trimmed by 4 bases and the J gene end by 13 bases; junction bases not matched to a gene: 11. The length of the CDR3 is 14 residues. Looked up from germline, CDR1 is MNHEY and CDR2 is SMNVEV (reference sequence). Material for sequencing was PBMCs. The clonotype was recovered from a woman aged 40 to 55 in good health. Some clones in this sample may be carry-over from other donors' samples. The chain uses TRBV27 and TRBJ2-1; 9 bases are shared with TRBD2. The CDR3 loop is CASSSSPSGIPQFF. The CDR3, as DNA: TGTGCCAGCAGTTCCTCCCCTAGCGGGATCCCTCAGTTCTTC.